Described below is a single T cell receptor (beta chain) sequence and its context. Its target antigen remains unknown. No much larger clone exists at a distance of one base, and base qualities are not known. This record comes from a study of PD-1 blockade in classical Hodgkin lymphoma (dated by TCRdb to about 2020). Context from the whole study: Nivolumab dosing was 3 mg/kg intravenously every 2 weeks, continuing until either disease progression or unacceptable toxicity. A peripheral blood immune signature of response to PD-1 blockade in classical Hodgkin lymphoma was defined using TCR beta sequencing and CyTOF. Beyond this particular receptor, the publication reports: Trial patients with a complete response had baseline diversity similar to that of newly diagnosed patients, while partial responders and progressors had significantly lower diversity. Patients starting nivolumab less than 1 year after ASCT had lower diversity and were excluded from later analyses to avoid confounding by immune reconstitution. Newly diagnosed patients were reported to have lower baseline TCR diversity than healthy donors, and relapsed/refractory patients were reported to have lower baseline TCR diversity still. A significant rise by C4D1 was seen in CD4+ but not CD8+ TCR diversity (p=0.0027 vs p=0.16), with the rise being most apparent in complete responders (p=0.02). The study covered only a single clinical trial cohort, and the causes of the repertoire differences, possibly disease activity or prior therapy, were still not defined.

The time point label, as the study defines it: cycle 2 day 1 (C2D1) of nivolumab. All trial patients had relapsed after autologous stem cell transplantation, with cohorts A, B and C differing in prior brentuximab vedotin exposure. The trial cohort comprised more than 55 patients with relapsed/refractory classical Hodgkin lymphoma whose best overall responses were complete response, partial response or progressive disease. Trial patients were treated with single-agent nivolumab in the multi-cohort phase II CheckMate 205 trial. Best overall response was determined by an independent review committee according to the 2007 International Working Group response criteria. Trial PBMCs were collected immediately before nivolumab initiation (C1D1) and during therapy at cycle 2 day 1 and cycle 4 day 1. Peripheral blood was collected in 8 mL Vacutainer Cell Preparation Tubes, from which PBMCs were isolated by centrifugation and then cryopreserved.

CDR1 and CDR2 are read off the germline V gene as ENHRY and SYGVKD. Including the terminal cysteine and phenylalanine, the CDR3 comprises 16 residues. The read is trimmed to its CDR3 DNA, 48 bases read in frame from base 1. V trim: 0 bases; J trim: 2 bases; unmatched bases: 2. The Qiagen DNeasy kit was used to extract genomic DNA from unsorted PBMCs and from the negatively selected CD4+ and CD8+ fractions. Amplification of TCR beta CDR3 regions was done by immunoSEQ multiplex PCR with primers that anneal to V and J segments. A synthetic immune receptor repertoire was used to minimize amplification bias, and any residual bias was removed computationally once sequencing was done. The paper's processing steps were these. Repertoire diversity was quantified as the Shannon entropy index using custom Python scripts. Unsorted, CD4+ and CD8+ repertoires were analyzed separately, except for combined analyses in which CD4+ and CD8+ sequences were merged in silico. A clone counted as expanded when the clone's frequency after treatment rose at least 2-fold relative to C1D1, and clones undetected at baseline were given a pseudocount of 0.5. Clones with 0 or 1 copy at C1D1 were defined as singleton clones, while clones with 2 or more copies were defined as non-singleton clones. Clones expanded in unsorted samples were assigned a CD4+, CD8+ or unknown annotation through matching of protein sequences in sorted samples from the same patient. Wilcoxon tests on paired samples were used to test diversity changes from C1D1 to C4D1. TCRdb holds this immuneACCESS table with in-frame rearrangements only. Some clones are missing; in checked studies, unresolved V genes explain under half, and the rest has no known cause. V, J and clone size reflect that table, while D and trimming were determined from the DNA. This sample is represented by tens of thousands of clones; about 71% of them were singletons. Jointly, the top ten make up 3.5% to 4% of the sample.

This chain joins TRBV10-3 to TRBJ2-3; 10 junctional bases match TRBD2. The sample was peripheral blood mononuclear cells (PBMCs), taken before the second cycle of nivolumab. The TCR comes from a human donor with classical Hodgkin lymphoma. The nucleotide sequence is TGTGCCATCAGTGAGTCTAGCGGGGGGTACACAGATACGCAGTATTTT. This codes for CAISESSGGYTDTQYF.